This T cell receptor (beta chain) came from a study of response to subunit inactivated influenza vaccine. Study findings and constraints: The authors suggested that every seasonal influenza vaccination recruits few new T cells.

Each CDR3 protein is one row after TCRdb ran MiXCR on the RT-PCR reads. The profile covers 650,000 to 850,000 distinct CDR3 sequences, with approximately 15% appearing a single time and 6.5% to 8.5% taken by the ten largest. The CDR3 loop spans 14 amino acids. Trimming took 6 bases from V and 5 from J, leaving 13 bases between them. Concerning this clonotype: Its antigen is unidentified.

This clonotype was obtained from a man aged 50 to 60 who received an inactivated influenza vaccine. The chain has TRBV12-3 or TRBV12-4 and TRBJ2-2, with D possibly TRBD1 on 6 matching bases. This specimen was PBMCs from blood, taken less than 15 days before vaccination. In DNA form, the CDR3 reads TGTGCCAGCAGGAGGGGGACATGGACCGGGGAGCTGTTTTTT. As protein: CASRRGTWTGELFF.